The rows below give T cell receptor beta chains drawn from one sample of a study of regulatory T cells in long-lasting Graves disease. In TCRdb, the multiplex PCR reads were re-called with MiXCR into one record per CDR3 protein. The data contain a few hundred thousand distinct CDR3 sequences, roughly 13% of them singletons. These sequences were also reported in another study, on T cells in Graves' hyperthyroidism and ophthalmopathy.

The sample here was peripheral blood mononuclear cells (PBMCs), taken at new diagnosis, from a patient treated with antithyroid drugs. The receptors originated from a man aged 25 to 40 with Graves disease. Both conserved end residues are trimmed from each CDR3.

v_gene: TRBV24-1; j_gene: TRBJ2-1; CDR3aa: ATSDSGEEFSYNEQF
v_gene: TRBV2; j_gene: TRBJ2-2; CDR3aa: ASSEGTGELF
v_gene: TRBV7-9; j_gene: TRBJ1-1; CDR3aa: ASSPGTGPTEAF
v_gene: TRBV19; j_gene: TRBJ1-2; CDR3aa: ASRMGATPTNYGYT
v_gene: TRBV6-2/TRBV6-3; j_gene: TRBJ2-5; CDR3aa: ASTPRDLYKGETQY
v_gene: TRBV4-1; j_gene: TRBJ1-1; CDR3aa: ASSQPGNEAF
v_gene: TRBV7-9; j_gene: TRBJ1-2; CDR3aa: ASSSSIGGGRGYT
v_gene: TRBV18; j_gene: TRBJ2-7; CDR3aa: ASSGTSASYEQY
v_gene: TRBV25-1; j_gene: TRBJ1-1; CDR3aa: ASSEPGLTTEAF
v_gene: TRBV5-1; j_gene: TRBJ1-2; CDR3aa: ASSQRTGVASGGGYT
v_gene: TRBV7-2; j_gene: TRBJ1-2; CDR3aa: ASSLRGLGYT
v_gene: TRBV20-1; j_gene: TRBJ1-2; CDR3aa: SAGGRETHLNYGYT
v_gene: TRBV6-9; j_gene: TRBJ2-1; CDR3aa: ASSYSLAASNEQF
v_gene: TRBV29-1; j_gene: TRBJ2-5; CDR3aa: SVELIRETQY
v_gene: TRBV20-1; j_gene: TRBJ2-7; CDR3aa: SGQARHEQY
v_gene: TRBV29-1; j_gene: TRBJ2-7; CDR3aa: SVEVDERSYEQY
v_gene: TRBV30; j_gene: TRBJ2-7; CDR3aa: AWSVSRPTYEQY
v_gene: TRBV5-1; j_gene: TRBJ2-2; CDR3aa: ASSFPPGHFANTGELF
v_gene: TRBV24-1; j_gene: TRBJ2-1; CDR3aa: ATSDRSGGRARNEQF
v_gene: TRBV20-1; j_gene: TRBJ1-6; CDR3aa: SATTGATKTNSPLH
v_gene: TRBV27; j_gene: TRBJ2-7; CDR3aa: ASSFQGFRNYEQY
v_gene: TRBV18; j_gene: TRBJ2-5; CDR3aa: ASSPPNTQETQY
v_gene: TRBV30; j_gene: TRBJ2-7; CDR3aa: ACKVDRTYEQY
v_gene: TRBV3-1; j_gene: TRBJ2-1; CDR3aa: ASSLIARRNNEQF
v_gene: TRBV9; j_gene: TRBJ2-2; CDR3aa: ASSPRGDRPKTGELF
v_gene: TRBV29-1; j_gene: TRBJ2-3; CDR3aa: SVQVKTGEDTQY
v_gene: TRBV5-5; j_gene: TRBJ2-2; CDR3aa: ASSYPQGVQTGELF
v_gene: TRBV20-1; j_gene: TRBJ1-6; CDR3aa: SARESNSPLH
v_gene: TRBV19; j_gene: TRBJ1-2; CDR3aa: ASRTGINYGYT
v_gene: TRBV2; j_gene: TRBJ2-2; CDR3aa: AGGGPSGELF
v_gene: TRBV10-3; j_gene: TRBJ2-3; CDR3aa: AISEPIAGARDTQY
v_gene: TRBV19; j_gene: TRBJ2-3; CDR3aa: ASSIFRGRMTGTSGLNTDTQY
v_gene: TRBV7-2; j_gene: TRBJ2-2; CDR3aa: ASSQEGGGLARAGELF
v_gene: TRBV12-3/TRBV12-4; j_gene: TRBJ1-2; CDR3aa: ASSLFPDYGYT
v_gene: TRBV29-1; j_gene: TRBJ2-5; CDR3aa: SGTDRLQETQY
v_gene: TRBV5-1; j_gene: TRBJ2-3; CDR3aa: ASSLGLAGYDTQY
v_gene: TRBV12-3/TRBV12-4; j_gene: TRBJ1-4; CDR3aa: ASSSNGQVEKLF
v_gene: TRBV29-1; j_gene: TRBJ2-2; CDR3aa: SAPVQGHSTGELF
v_gene: TRBV20-1; j_gene: TRBJ1-2; CDR3aa: SAPPGAGGYYGYT
v_gene: TRBV15; j_gene: TRBJ1-3; CDR3aa: ATTFGGRGNTIY
v_gene: TRBV28; j_gene: TRBJ1-4; CDR3aa: ATLEQGTTNEKLF
v_gene: TRBV20-1; j_gene: TRBJ2-3; CDR3aa: SASTGSGTDTQY
v_gene: TRBV27; j_gene: TRBJ2-1; CDR3aa: ASSPPHRALFDEQF
v_gene: TRBV25-1; j_gene: TRBJ2-7; CDR3aa: ASSASWVGPYEQY
v_gene: TRBV28; j_gene: TRBJ2-7; CDR3aa: ASSLLVASGSARQY
v_gene: TRBV15; j_gene: TRBJ1-1; CDR3aa: ATSDFREAF
v_gene: TRBV6-1; j_gene: TRBJ2-2; CDR3aa: ASSAPTGGSTGELF
v_gene: TRBV6-2/TRBV6-3; j_gene: TRBJ2-3; CDR3aa: ASKDFTDTQY
v_gene: TRBV27; j_gene: TRBJ2-2; CDR3aa: ASTVRNRGAGELF
v_gene: TRBV12-3/TRBV12-4; j_gene: TRBJ1-4; CDR3aa: ASSLFAGSSEKLF
v_gene: TRBV27; j_gene: TRBJ2-3; CDR3aa: ASSSGTGWDTQY
v_gene: TRBV3-1; j_gene: TRBJ2-1; CDR3aa: ASSQGSDEQF
v_gene: TRBV11-2; j_gene: TRBJ2-7; CDR3aa: ASSRLYEQY
v_gene: TRBV18; j_gene: TRBJ1-1; CDR3aa: ASSPQGIGTEAF
v_gene: TRBV12-3/TRBV12-4; j_gene: TRBJ1-2; CDR3aa: ASSLGGVVGYT
v_gene: TRBV25-1; j_gene: TRBJ1-1; CDR3aa: ASRGQGLNTEAF
v_gene: TRBV10-3; j_gene: TRBJ2-1; CDR3aa: AIREDQNEQF
v_gene: TRBV12-3/TRBV12-4; j_gene: TRBJ1-2; CDR3aa: ASSLVQSGYGYT
v_gene: TRBV11-2; j_gene: TRBJ1-4; CDR3aa: ASSYQGGNEKLF
v_gene: TRBV20-1; j_gene: TRBJ2-1; CDR3aa: SARGRVPMVSSYNEQF